This TCR beta chain is from a study of T cells in narcolepsy. Overall study findings and caveats: Healthy controls reportedly lacked the autoreactive clonotypes serially found in patients' blood. No autoreactive T cell clone sequences appeared in some memory CD4+ repertoires. HCRT-specific and TRIB2-specific autoreactive clonotypes appeared among same-patient CSF and blood CD4+ clonotypes.

Assay used: immunoSEQ multiplex PCR; TCRdb lists only in-frame clones, some missing. The repertoire includes around 31,000 clones, over 75% of them detected once, and 1.2% sits in the top ten. Turning to this clone: Antigen unknown.

This CDR3 is built from 15 residues. Trimming took 7 bases from V and 2 from J; bases not matched to a gene: 7. In germline, CDR1 is SNHLY, CDR2 FYNNEI. Sequenced sample: CD45RA- memory CD4+ T cells from PBMCs. The chain is built from TRBV2 and TRBJ2-3; 9 positions agree with TRBD2. The TCR comes from a human donor with narcolepsy. The CDR3 region is CASKRSGGYTDTQYF. The CDR3 region has the DNA TGTGCCAGCAAGCGAAGCGGGGGGTACACAGATACGCAGTATTTT.